The T cell receptor (beta chain) under discussion was sequenced for a study of T cell repertoires in cytomegalovirus infection. For the study at large: Public TCR beta signatures marked donors with CMV infection and the matching HLA.

CDR1 SGHRS and CDR2 YFSETQ come from the germline V gene. V was trimmed by 1 base and J by 2 bases, leaving 9 bases between them. This CDR3 has 14 residues. This clonotype was counted between two and nine times. From the reads, TCRdb called clonotypes with MiXCR, one entry per CDR3 protein. The sample records approximately 290,000 distinct CDR3 sequences, roughly 23% being singletons. Sequenced sample: PBMCs. The source is a human donor in good health (CMV status not recorded). Some clones in this sample may be carry-over from other donors' samples. This chain joins TRBV5-1 and TRBJ2-5; D gene unclear. CDR3 sequence reads: CASSLRTKQETQYF. As DNA, the CDR3 is TGCGCCAGCAGCTTGCGTACGAAACAAGAGACCCAGTACTTC.